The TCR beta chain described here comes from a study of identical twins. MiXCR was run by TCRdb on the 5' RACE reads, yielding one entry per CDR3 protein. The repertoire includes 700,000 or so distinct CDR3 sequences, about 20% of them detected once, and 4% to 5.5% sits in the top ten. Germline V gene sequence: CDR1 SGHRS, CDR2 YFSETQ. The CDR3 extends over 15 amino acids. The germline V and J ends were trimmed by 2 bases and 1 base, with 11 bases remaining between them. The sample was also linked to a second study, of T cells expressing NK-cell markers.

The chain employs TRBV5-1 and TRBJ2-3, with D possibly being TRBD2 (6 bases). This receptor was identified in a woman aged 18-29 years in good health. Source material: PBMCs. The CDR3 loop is CASSFEGGRTDTQYF. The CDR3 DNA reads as TGCGCCAGCAGCTTCGAGGGAGGACGCACAGATACGCAGTATTTT. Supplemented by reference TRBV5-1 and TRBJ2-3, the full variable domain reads KAGVTQTPRYLIKTRGQQVTLSCSPISGHRSVSWYQQTPGQGLQFLFEYFSETQRNKGNFPGRFSGRQFSNSRSEMNVSTLELGDSALYLCASSFEGGRTDTQYFGPGTRLTVL.